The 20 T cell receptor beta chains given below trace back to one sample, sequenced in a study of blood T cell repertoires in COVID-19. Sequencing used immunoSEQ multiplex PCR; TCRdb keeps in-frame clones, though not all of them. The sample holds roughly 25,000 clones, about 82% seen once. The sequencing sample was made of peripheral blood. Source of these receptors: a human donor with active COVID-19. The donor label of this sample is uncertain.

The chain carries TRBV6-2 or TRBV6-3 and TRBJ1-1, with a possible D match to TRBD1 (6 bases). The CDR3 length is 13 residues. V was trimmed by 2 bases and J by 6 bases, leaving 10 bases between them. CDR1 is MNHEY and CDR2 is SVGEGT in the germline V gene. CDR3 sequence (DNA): TGTGCCAGCAGTTACGCGACAGGCCCTGAAGCTTTCTTT. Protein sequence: CASSYATGPEAFF.

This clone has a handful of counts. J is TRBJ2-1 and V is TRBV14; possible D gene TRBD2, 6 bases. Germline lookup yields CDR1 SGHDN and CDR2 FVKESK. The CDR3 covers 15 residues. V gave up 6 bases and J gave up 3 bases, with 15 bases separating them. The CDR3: CASRSTRESYNEQFF. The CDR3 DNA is TGTGCCAGCAGGAGTACCCGGGAGAGCTACAATGAGCAGTTCTTC.

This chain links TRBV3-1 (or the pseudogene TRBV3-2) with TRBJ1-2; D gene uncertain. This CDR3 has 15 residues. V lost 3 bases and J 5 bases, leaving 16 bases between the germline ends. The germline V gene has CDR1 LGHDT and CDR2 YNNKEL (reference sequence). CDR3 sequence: CASSQRVSRGYGYTF. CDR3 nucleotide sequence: TGTGCCAGCAGCCAGAGGGTCAGCCGTGGGTATGGCTACACCTTC.

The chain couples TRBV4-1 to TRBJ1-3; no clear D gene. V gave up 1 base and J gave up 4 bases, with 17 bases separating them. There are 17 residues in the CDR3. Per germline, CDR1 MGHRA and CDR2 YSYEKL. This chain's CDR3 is CASSQGPSLGRGNTIYF. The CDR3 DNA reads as TGCGCCAGCAGCCAAGGACCTAGCTTAGGGCGGGGAAACACCATATATTTT.

CDR3 loop: CASSVGQGSSYNEQFF. CDR3 nucleotide sequence: TGTGCCAGCAGCGTAGGGCAGGGATCCTCCTACAATGAGCAGTTCTTC. The V and J genes are TRBV9 and TRBJ2-1; D is possibly TRBD1 (5 bases). The CDR3 extends over 16 amino acids. The ends were cut back, 0 bases at V and 0 bases at J, with 10 bases in the middle. Per germline, CDR1 SGDLS and CDR2 YYNGEE.

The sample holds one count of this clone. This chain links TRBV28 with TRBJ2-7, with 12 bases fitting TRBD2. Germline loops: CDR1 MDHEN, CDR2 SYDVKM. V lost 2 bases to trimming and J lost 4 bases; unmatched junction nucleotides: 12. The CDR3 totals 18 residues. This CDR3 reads CASSLGGLAGINLYEQYF. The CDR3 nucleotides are TGTGCCAGCAGTTTAGGCGGACTAGCGGGGATAAACCTATACGAGCAGTACTTC.

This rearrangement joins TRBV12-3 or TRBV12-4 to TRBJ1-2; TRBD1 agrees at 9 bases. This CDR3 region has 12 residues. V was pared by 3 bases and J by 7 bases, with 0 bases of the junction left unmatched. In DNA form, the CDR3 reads TGTGCCAGCAGTTTGGGACAGGGTGGCTACACCTTC. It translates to CASSLGQGGYTF.

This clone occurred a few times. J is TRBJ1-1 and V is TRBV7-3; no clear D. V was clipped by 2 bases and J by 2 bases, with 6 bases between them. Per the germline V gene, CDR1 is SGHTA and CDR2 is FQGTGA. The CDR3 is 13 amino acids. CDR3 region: CASSLGENTEAFF. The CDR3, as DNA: TGTGCCAGCAGCTTAGGAGAAAACACTGAAGCTTTCTTT.

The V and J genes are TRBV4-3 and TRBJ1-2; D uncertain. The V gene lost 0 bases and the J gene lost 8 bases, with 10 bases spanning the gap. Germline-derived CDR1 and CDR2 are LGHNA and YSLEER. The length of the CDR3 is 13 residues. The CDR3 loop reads CASSQDTYGGYTF. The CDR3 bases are TGCGCCAGCAGCCAAGACACCTACGGGGGCTACACCTTC.

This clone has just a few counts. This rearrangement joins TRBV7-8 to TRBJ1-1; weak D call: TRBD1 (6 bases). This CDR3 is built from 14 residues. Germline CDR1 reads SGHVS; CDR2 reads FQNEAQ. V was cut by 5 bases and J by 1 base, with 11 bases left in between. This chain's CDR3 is CASSQGRGNTEAFF. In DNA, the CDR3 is TGTGCCAGCAGCCAGGGCAGGGGGAACACTGAAGCTTTCTTT.

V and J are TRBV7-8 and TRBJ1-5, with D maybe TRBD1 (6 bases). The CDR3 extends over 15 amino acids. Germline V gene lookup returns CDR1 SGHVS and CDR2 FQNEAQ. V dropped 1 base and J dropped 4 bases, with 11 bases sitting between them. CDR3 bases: TGTGCCAGCAGCTTAGTAATTACAGGGAATCAGCCCCAGCATTTT. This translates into CASSLVITGNQPQHF. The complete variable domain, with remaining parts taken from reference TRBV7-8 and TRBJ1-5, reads GAGVSQSPRYKVAKRGQDVALRCDPISGHVSLFWYQQALGQGPEFLTYFQNEAQLDKSGLPSDRFFAERPEGSVSTLKIQRTQQEDSAVYLCASSLVITGNQPQHFGDGTRLSIL.

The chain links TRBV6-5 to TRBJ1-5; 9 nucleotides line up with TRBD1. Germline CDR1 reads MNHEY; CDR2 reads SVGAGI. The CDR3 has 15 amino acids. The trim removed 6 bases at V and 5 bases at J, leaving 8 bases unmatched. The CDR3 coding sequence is TGTGCCAGCAGGGCAAGGGGACAGGGCTATCAGCCCCAGCATTTT. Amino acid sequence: CASRARGQGYQPQHF.

The CDR3: CASSQDRTIDTIYF. CDR3 nucleotides: TGTGCCAGCAGCCAAGATCGGACAATTGACACCATATATTTT. The chain uses TRBV4-2 and TRBJ1-3, with a weak D call TRBD1 (5 bases). CDR1 is LGHNA and CDR2 is YNFKEQ in the germline V gene. Trimming left V 0 bases short and J 8 bases short, with 11 bases between. CDR3 size: 14 residues.

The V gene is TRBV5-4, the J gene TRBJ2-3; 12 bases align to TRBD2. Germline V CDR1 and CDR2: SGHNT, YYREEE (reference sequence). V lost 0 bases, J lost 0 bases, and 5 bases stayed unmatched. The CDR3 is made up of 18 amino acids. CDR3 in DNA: TGTGCCAGCAGCTTGGCCGGGACTAGCGGGCGCAGCACAGATACGCAGTATTTT. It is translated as CASSLAGTSGRSTDTQYF. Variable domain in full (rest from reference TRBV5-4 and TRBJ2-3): ETGVTQSPTHLIKTRGQQVTLRCSSQSGHNTVSWYQQALGQGPQFIFQYYREEENGRGNFPPRFSGLQFPNYSSELNVNALELDDSALYLCASSLAGTSGRSTDTQYFGPGTRLTVL.

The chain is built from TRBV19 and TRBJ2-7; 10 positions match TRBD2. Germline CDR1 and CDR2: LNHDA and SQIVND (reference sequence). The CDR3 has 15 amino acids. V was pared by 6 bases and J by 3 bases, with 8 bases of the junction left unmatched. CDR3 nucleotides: TGTGCCAGTAGATCATCTAGCGGGGGCCTCTACGAGCAGTACTTC. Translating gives CASRSSSGGLYEQYF.

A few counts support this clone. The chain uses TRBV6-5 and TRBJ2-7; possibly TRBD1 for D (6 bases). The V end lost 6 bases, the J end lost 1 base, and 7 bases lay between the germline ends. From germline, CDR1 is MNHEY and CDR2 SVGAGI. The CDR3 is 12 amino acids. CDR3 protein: CASRQGSYEQYF. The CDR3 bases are TGTGCCAGCAGACAGGGATCCTACGAGCAGTACTTC.

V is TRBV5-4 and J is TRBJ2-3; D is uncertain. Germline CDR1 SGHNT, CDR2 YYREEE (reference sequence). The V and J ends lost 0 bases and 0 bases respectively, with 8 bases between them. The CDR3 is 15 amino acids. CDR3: CASSLGGSSTDTQYF. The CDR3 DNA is TGTGCCAGCAGCTTGGGCGGATCTAGCACAGATACGCAGTATTTT.

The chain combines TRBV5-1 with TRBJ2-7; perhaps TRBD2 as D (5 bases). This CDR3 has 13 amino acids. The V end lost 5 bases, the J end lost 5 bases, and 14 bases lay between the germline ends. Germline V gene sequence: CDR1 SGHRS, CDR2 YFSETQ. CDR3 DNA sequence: TGCGCCAGCAGGCCCGGTAGCGTGGACGAGCAGTACTTC. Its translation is CASRPGSVDEQYF.

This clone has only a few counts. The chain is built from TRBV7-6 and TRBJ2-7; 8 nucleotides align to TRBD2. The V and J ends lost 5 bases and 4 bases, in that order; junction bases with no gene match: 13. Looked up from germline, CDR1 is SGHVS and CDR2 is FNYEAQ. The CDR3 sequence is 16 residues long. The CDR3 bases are TGTGCCAGCAGCGCTGGTGCGGGACTAGGGGGGTACGAGCAGTACTTC. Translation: CASSAGAGLGGYEQYF.

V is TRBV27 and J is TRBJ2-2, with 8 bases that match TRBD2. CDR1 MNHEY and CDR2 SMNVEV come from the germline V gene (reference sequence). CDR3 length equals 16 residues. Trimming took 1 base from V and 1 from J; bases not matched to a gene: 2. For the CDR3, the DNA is TGTGCCAGCAGTTTATACCTAGCGGGGAACACCGGGGAGCTGTTTTTT. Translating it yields CASSLYLAGNTGELFF.